This TCR beta chain is drawn from a study of long-term antiretroviral therapy in people with HIV. The CDR3 totals 15 residues. Germline V lookup: CDR1 MNHGY, CDR2 SVAAGI. V dropped 3 bases and J dropped 6 bases, with 14 bases sitting between them. A v3.0 immunoSEQ assay was performed at survey level. Profiling relied on immunoSEQ multiplex PCR, and the TCRdb table lists in-frame clones only, not all of them. Of 15,000 to 20,000 clones in the sample, around 86% were seen once. Each participant with HIV received care in the United States. The chain is built from TRBV6-9 and TRBJ1-4; D unclear. Sequenced material: unsorted PBMCs, taken 0.5 years after starting antiretroviral therapy. The sequence came from a man aged 40-55 years with HIV. CDR3 loop: CASSYPKEWHEKLFF. The CDR3 coding sequence is TGTGCCAGCAGTTACCCGAAGGAATGGCATGAAAAACTGTTTTTT.